This T cell receptor (beta chain) originates from a study of shared clonotypes between healthy human individuals. The repertoire was sequenced with immunoSEQ multiplex PCR; TCRdb's copy has only in-frame clones and lacks some. The repertoire holds approximately 530,000 clones, roughly 95% seen once, with 0.055% to 0.075% in the top ten. The sequenced sample was naive CD4+ T cells sorted from blood. The subset here: CD45RA+ positively selected. The source of this sequence is a woman aged 30 to 39 in good health.

The CDR3 is CASSLEGQGAYEQYF. Written as DNA, the CDR3 is TGTGCCAGCAGCTTAGAGGGACAGGGGGCTTACGAGCAGTACTTC. The genes are TRBV7-6 and TRBJ2-7, with 12 bases fitting TRBD1. This CDR3 is 15 amino acids long. Germline V gene data show CDR1 as SGHVS and CDR2 as FNYEAQ. Unmatched junction bases numbered 2, after V lost 1 base and J lost 4 bases.